Listed below are T cell receptor beta chains from one sample, sequenced in a study of neurological immune-mediated disorders. TCRdb used MiXCR to reprocess the 5' RACE reads, holding one entry per CDR3 protein. This sample yields more than 55,000 distinct CDR3 sequences, of which 24% are seen a single time; about 4.5% belongs to the top ten. Sequencing input: PBMCs. Every receptor here comes from a man between 60 and 75 years old with HTLV-1-associated myelopathy (HAM/TSP). CDR3s include the opening cysteine and the closing phenylalanine or tryptophan. Where a row states a size, it is once, few, many or the class of an expanded clone; other rows omit it.

>TRBV5-1|many
CASSSTPGLQETQYF
>TRBV12-3/TRBV12-4|many
CASSIQGRTDTQYF
>TRBV5-1|-
CASSLGLAGDVRGTQYF
>TRBV7-2|many
CASSARLAGGGETQYF
>TRBV12-3/TRBV12-4|large
CASSFSGQETQYF
>TRBV29-1|-
CSVFSGSPYEQYF
>TRBV5-5|many
CASSRGIMTEPPRGTQYF
>TRBV5-1|-
CASSPETRGTDTQYF
>TRBV10-3|many
CAISGDRVLLYEQYF
>TRBV28|many
CASSLGQSNQPQHF
>TRBV20-1|many
CSAIMDRHSNQPQHF
>TRBV27|few
CASSEYSGTAQETQYF
>TRBV12-3/TRBV12-4|many
CASSLVQGAYNEQFF
>TRBV25-1|few
CASSESGTGGGNEQFF
>TRBV5-6|many
CASSRLGTRVNF
>TRBV2|few
CASRVAGGSREQFF
>TRBV5-1|-
CASSLGQLYEQYF
>TRBV2|-
CASSGAGLAGINDQFF
>TRBV20-1|once
CSAKGSSSGTGDTQYF
>TRBV27|many
CASTPSVSTIETQYF
>TRBV20-1|-
CSARGGTQSPHQPQHF
>TRBV5-1|many
CASSPTGAGEKLFF
>TRBV12-3/TRBV12-4|many
CASSLGQSSYEQYF
>TRBV7-3|many
CASSPHRPRGSDTQYF
>TRBV7-8|medium-sized
CASSFGVRETQYF
>TRBV7-2|many
CASSLLTSVTGELFF